Presented here are 17 T cell receptor beta chains from one specimen sequenced in a study of blood T cell repertoires in COVID-19. Assay: immunoSEQ multiplex PCR; the TCRdb copy retains only in-frame clones and omits some. The sample yields 53,000 or so clones, just under 85% seen once. Sequenced material: peripheral blood. The receptors come from a human donor in a cohort sampled during active COVID-19.

This chain joins TRBV30 and TRBJ2-6, with D perhaps matching TRBD1 (5 bases). CDR3 size: 15 residues. V was pared by 0 bases and J by 2 bases, with 8 bases between. CDR1 is GTSNPN, CDR2 SVGIG, per germline (reference sequence). The chain's CDR3 is CAWSVAGTGANVLTF. As DNA, the CDR3 is TGTGCCTGGAGTGTGGCAGGGACTGGGGCCAACGTCCTGACTTTC.

This CDR3 is CASSPQETQYF. The CDR3 region has the DNA TGTGCCAGCAGCCCACAAGAGACCCAGTACTTC. The chain joins TRBV11-2 to TRBJ2-5; D is unclear. Trimming took 5 bases from V and 2 from J, leaving 3 bases between them. The CDR3 extends over 11 amino acids. Germline V lookup: CDR1 SGHAT, CDR2 FQNNGV.

The V and J genes are TRBV28 and TRBJ2-1; TRBD2 matches 9 bases. The CDR3 contains 14 residues. Germline loops: CDR1 MDHEN, CDR2 SYDVKM. J was trimmed by 0 bases and V by 8 bases; bases with no gene match: 2. The CDR3 loop reads CASFSGSSYNEQFF. CDR3 nucleotide sequence: TGTGCCAGCTTTAGCGGGAGCTCCTACAATGAGCAGTTCTTC.

The V and J genes are TRBV9 and TRBJ2-5; D remains ambiguous. The germline CDR1 and CDR2 sequences are SGDLS and YYNGEE. V dropped 0 bases and J dropped 2 bases, with 8 bases sitting between them. There are 14 residues in the CDR3. DNA of the CDR3: TGTGCCAGCAGCGTAGGCAGTCCTCAAGAGACCCAGTACTTC. Translated, it gives CASSVGSPQETQYF.

The chain links TRBV9 to TRBJ1-6; the D is unclear. CDR1 SGDLS and CDR2 YYNGEE come from the germline V gene. V was pared by 5 bases and J by 13 bases, with 25 bases between. The CDR3 consists of 16 residues. CDR3 protein: CASSAGRGRVAGPLHF. DNA for the CDR3: TGTGCCAGCAGTGCGGGGAGAGGACGGGTGGCGGGGCCCCTCCACTTT.

On this clone: This specimen includes other DNA sequences encoding the same CDR3. The rearrangement uses TRBV28 and TRBJ2-5; 12 bases fit TRBD1. This CDR3 is built from 16 residues. In germline, CDR1 is MDHEN, CDR2 SYDVKM. The J segment lost 5 bases and the V segment lost 9 bases, leaving 13 bases of the junction unmatched. CDR3 DNA sequence: TGTGCCAGTACCCCGGGTGGGACAGGGGGCGAGGAGACCCAGTACTTC. It is translated as CASTPGGTGGEETQYF.

The chain has TRBV12-5 and TRBJ2-2; 12 positions agree with TRBD1. The J segment lost 5 bases and the V segment lost 6 bases, leaving 10 bases of the junction unmatched. CDR1 is LGHNT, CDR2 FRNRAP, per germline. This CDR3 has 17 residues. CDR3: CASGTGTGGSWTGELFF. CDR3 DNA: TGTGCTAGTGGCACCGGGACAGGGGGCAGTTGGACCGGGGAGCTGTTTTTT. Based on the CDR3 plus reference TRBV12-5 and TRBJ2-2, the full variable domain is DARVTQTPRHKVTEMGQEVTMRCQPILGHNTVFWYRQTMMQGLELLAYFRNRAPLDDSGMPKDRFSAEMPDATLATLKIQPSEPRDSAVYFCASGTGTGGSWTGELFFGEGSRLTVL.

This chain joins TRBV19 and TRBJ2-2; TRBD1 agrees at 8 bases. The CDR3 length is 14 residues. CDR1 and CDR2 (germline): LNHDA, SQIVND (reference sequence). V was pared by 7 bases and J by 6 bases, with 7 bases of the junction left unmatched. CDR3 sequence: CASMGTGNAGELFF. The CDR3 DNA is TGTGCCAGTATGGGGACAGGTAACGCCGGGGAGCTGTTTTTT.

This clone was seen only a few times. The rearrangement uses TRBV29-1 and TRBJ1-1; 8 bases fit TRBD1. V trimming: 7 bases; J trimming: 1 base; junction bases outside the gene matches: 8. This CDR3 contains 14 residues. The germline CDR1 and CDR2 sequences are SQVTM and ANQGSEA. As DNA, the CDR3 is TGCAGCGCCCTACCGGACAGGGAGAACACTGAAGCTTTCTTT. It yields the protein CSALPDRENTEAFF.

The chain links TRBV7-2 to TRBJ1-6; no definite D call. The CDR3 consists of 16 residues. Trimming left V 1 base short and J 0 bases short, with 7 bases between. Germline V gives CDR1 SGHTA, CDR2 FQGNSA. The CDR3 region is CASSLDPSSYNSPLHF. Here the CDR3 DNA reads TGTGCCAGCAGCTTAGACCCGAGCTCCTATAATTCACCCCTCCACTTT.

J is TRBJ2-2 and V is TRBV7-9; weak D call: TRBD2 (5 bases). Trimming removed 7 bases from V and 6 bases from J, with 15 bases in between. This CDR3 spans 14 amino acids. Germline CDR1 is SEHNR and CDR2 is FQNEAQ (reference sequence). The CDR3, as DNA: TGTGCCAGCAAGAGGGAAGAAGTGGCCGGGGAGCTGTTTTTT. Residues: CASKREEVAGELFF. Full variable domain (remainder filled in from reference TRBV7-9 and TRBJ2-2): DTGVSQNPRHKITKRGQNVTFRCDPISEHNRLYWYRQTLGQGPEFLTYFQNEAQLEKSRLLSDRFSAERPKGSFSTLEIQRTEQGDSAMYLCASKREEVAGELFFGEGSRLTVL.

The V and J genes are TRBV7-9 and TRBJ1-2; a possible D gene is TRBD1 (5 bases). This CDR3 is built from 12 residues. CDR1 SEHNR and CDR2 FQNEAQ come from the germline V gene (reference sequence). The CDR3 loop reads CSTAWGEDGYTF. In DNA, the CDR3 is TGTTCCACAGCATGGGGCGAAGATGGCTACACCTTC.

This chain connects TRBV29-1 to TRBJ1-5; D is unresolved. The CDR3 is made up of 13 amino acids. Germline CDR1 reads SQVTM; CDR2 reads ANQGSEA. V was trimmed by 4 bases and J by 4 bases, leaving 11 bases between them. The CDR3 loop is CSVGGTTNQPQHF. The DNA for the CDR3 is TGCAGCGTTGGAGGCACCACTAATCAGCCCCAGCATTTT.

The table lists this clone with a few counts. The chain has TRBV7-8 and TRBJ2-1; TRBD2 matches at 8 bases. The length of the CDR3 is 14 residues. The V segment lost 2 bases and the J segment 8 bases; nucleotides outside the gene matches: 5. Germline V lookup: CDR1 SGHVS, CDR2 FQNEAQ. CDR3 protein: CASSLPGGPYEQFF. Written as DNA, the CDR3 is TGTGCCAGCAGCTTACCGGGGGGGCCCTATGAGCAGTTCTTC.

The chain links TRBV28 to TRBJ2-7; possible D gene TRBD2, 5 bases. With 4 bases removed from V and 2 bases from J, the gap between germline ends came to 12 bases. Germline CDR1 reads MDHEN; CDR2 reads SYDVKM. This CDR3 has 14 residues. The CDR3 nucleotides are TGTGCCAGCAGTTCGGCCGGGATCCCCTACGAGCAGTACTTC. Translation: CASSSAGIPYEQYF.

This chain uses TRBV2 with TRBJ2-3; TRBD2 agrees at 10 bases. V lost 4 bases and J lost 2; bases outside the gene matches: 3. CDR3 length: 15 residues. The germline CDR1 and CDR2 sequences are SNHLY and FYNNEI. CDR3 in DNA: TGTGCCAGCAGTGCAACTAGCGGGGACACAGATACGCAGTATTTT. Translation gives CASSATSGDTDTQYF.

This chain uses TRBV6-2 or TRBV6-3 with TRBJ2-5; 7 positions agree with TRBD2. Per germline, CDR1 MNHEY and CDR2 SVGEGT. Trimming at V came to 2 bases and at J to 5 bases, leaving 5 bases not matched to a gene. This CDR3 comprises 14 residues. The CDR3 region has the DNA TGTGCCAGCAGTTACGATGGGGGAGGGGAGACCCAGTACTTC. Its protein is CASSYDGGGETQYF.